This T cell receptor (beta chain) was identified in a study of blood T cell repertoires in COVID-19. The wider study: From the United States, Italy and Spain came samples of acute and convalescent COVID-19. Sources were T cells, B-cell-depleted T cells, or PBMCs; the material itself was cDNA or gDNA.

Unmatched junction bases numbered 4, after V lost 0 bases and J lost 1 base. CDR1 KGHDR and CDR2 SFDVKD come from the germline V gene. There are 17 residues in the CDR3. Original data processing: Researchers report that nucleated cell counts were estimated from reference gene primer amplification. TCRdb's table, derived via immunoSEQ multiplex PCR, lists solely in-frame clones and lacks some. That table supplies the V and J calls and clone size; D and trimming were determined from the DNA. Here the sample spans approximately 300,000 clones, around 88% being singletons. The receptor comes from a woman aged 50 to 60 with acute or convalescent COVID-19. V and J are TRBV24-1 and TRBJ2-3; 9 nucleotides agree with TRBD1. Sequences were obtained from peripheral blood. CDR3 in DNA: TGTGCCACCAGTGATTTGCTAAGGACAGGGGGCACAGATACGCAGTATTTT. Encoded protein: CATSDLLRTGGTDTQYF.